This TCR beta chain was recovered during a study of beta chain features in type 1 diabetes. Study findings and constraints: Type 1 diabetes patients showed fewer insertions and more deletions at VDJ junctions.

Of the isolated RNA, all was reverse transcribed, and so the sequenced material was expressed TCRB transcripts. Sequenced by immunoSEQ multiplex PCR; TCRdb stores in-frame clones only, minus some. The table includes fewer than 20,000 clones, roughly two fifths detected once. There are 17 residues in the CDR3. Germline CDR1 SGHDN, CDR2 FVKESK. J lost 4 bases, V lost 0 bases, and 7 bases had no gene match. Details on this clone: Its specificity is not known.

This TCR came from a woman between 40 and 55 years old in good health. The genes are TRBV14 and TRBJ2-1, with 9 bases fitting TRBD1. Sample: stem cell memory CD4+ T cells from blood. CDR3 sequence: CASSQEGTGGAYNEQFF. The CDR3 DNA follows: TGTGCCAGCAGCCAAGAAGGTACAGGGGGCGCTTACAATGAGCAGTTCTTC.